Given below is one T cell receptor beta chain in context. What it binds is not known. This entry comes from a study of Ad26.COV2.S vaccination and SARS-CoV-2 variants. Study conclusions and caveats: A substantial breadth of spike-specific CD8+ and CD4+ T cell responses after vaccination has been reported. Researchers reported similar non-spike TCR breadth in vaccine and placebo recipients.

The CDR3 is 13 amino acids. With 4 bases removed from V and 7 bases from J, the gap between germline ends came to 13 bases. The data were produced by immunoSEQ multiplex PCR, yet TCRdb's version contains in-frame clones alone and is incomplete. The repertoire holds around 350,000 clones, around 92% seen once, with under 5% in the top ten. This TCR derives from a human donor who had recovered from COVID-19. Sequencing was performed on peripheral blood, taken after recovery from COVID-19. The chain links TRBV12-3 or TRBV12-4 to TRBJ1-2, with D perhaps TRBD1 (6 bases). The CDR3 here is CASSSRQVFGYTF. The CDR3 bases are TGTGCCAGCAGTTCCAGACAGGTCTTTGGCTACACCTTC.